A single sample gave rise to the 17 T cell receptor beta chains below, sequenced in a study of monozygotic twins with inflammatory bowel disease. TCRdb re-called the 5' RACE reads and catalogs CDR3 proteins one per entry, DNA excluded. The sample yields some 450,000 distinct CDR3 sequences, of which the top ten take up 2.4%. Sequences were obtained from blood. These TCRs come from a human donor with ulcerative colitis or Crohn's disease, or a healthy co-twin of an affected twin (not recorded which).

The J gene is TRBJ1-2, the V gene TRBV20-1; TCRdb's D call of TRBD1 is untestable without DNA. Germline CDR1 is DFQATT and CDR2 is SNEGSKA (reference sequence). There are 11 residues in the CDR3. CDR3 in amino acids: CSARVLGQLPF.

V and J are TRBV7-8 and TRBJ2-7; no DNA is available, so the TRBD2 call from TCRdb remains unchecked. This CDR3 has 16 residues. Germline V gene sequence: CDR1 SGHVS, CDR2 FQNEAQ. The chain's CDR3 is CASSLLTSGSSNEQYF.

The chain joins TRBV25-1 to TRBJ2-1; TCRdb picks TRBD2, but there is no DNA to check that call. Germline loops: CDR1 MGHDK, CDR2 SYGVNS. The CDR3 sequence is 16 residues long. CDR3 sequence: CASSKFLTSGYNEQFF.

V usage is TRBV28 and J usage is TRBJ1-5; TCRdb names TRBD1, which stays unverified in the absence of DNA. The CDR3 totals 14 residues. Per germline, CDR1 MDHEN and CDR2 SYDVKM. The CDR3 here is CASSFYRAGQPQHF.

The chain uses TRBV29-1 and TRBJ2-1; the TRBD1 assignment by TCRdb is unverifiable without DNA. CDR1 is SQVTM and CDR2 is ANQGSEA in the germline V gene. This CDR3 spans 12 amino acids. Here the CDR3 reads CSAPGRMGEQFF.

The chain uses TRBV11-2 and TRBJ2-3; TCRdb proposes TRBD2, but this gene call is untestable without DNA. CDR3 length: 16 residues. In germline, CDR1 is SGHAT, CDR2 FQNNGV. CDR3 loop: CASSLALAGRADTQYF.

The chain recombines TRBV7-2 with TRBJ2-1. The CDR3 has 15 amino acids. Germline V gene lookup returns CDR1 SGHTA and CDR2 FQGNSA. The CDR3 sequence is CASSREYGNYNEQFF.

The chain links TRBV5-6 to TRBJ2-7. The length of the CDR3 is 14 residues. Per the germline V gene, CDR1 is SGHDT and CDR2 is YYEEEE. This chain's CDR3 is CASSFAEESYEQYF. Variable domain in full (rest from reference TRBV5-6 and TRBJ2-7): DAGVTQSPTHLIKTRGQQVTLRCSPKSGHDTVSWYQQALGQGPQFIFQYYEEEERQRGNFPDRFSGHQFPNYSSELNVNALLLGDSALYLCASSFAEESYEQYFGPGTRLTVT.

The V call is TRBV28, the J call TRBJ2-1; TCRdb outputs TRBD1, but without DNA this stays unchecked. The CDR3 extends over 16 amino acids. Per germline, CDR1 MDHEN and CDR2 SYDVKM. CDR3 protein: CASSFPRDRGDNEQFF.

The chain combines TRBV5-1 with TRBJ1-1. This CDR3 is built from 15 residues. Germline loops: CDR1 SGHRS, CDR2 YFSETQ. The CDR3 is CASSAAVGGNTEAFF.

This rearrangement joins TRBV5-1 to TRBJ2-3; the TCRdb call, TRBD2, lacks DNA for checking. The CDR3 runs to 16 residues. Germline CDR1 and CDR2: SGHRS and YFSETQ. CDR3 amino acids: CASSRLAGGSGETQYF. Variable domain in full (rest from reference TRBV5-1 and TRBJ2-3): KAGVTQTPRYLIKTRGQQVTLSCSPISGHRSVSWYQQTPGQGLQFLFEYFSETQRNKGNFPGRFSGRQFSNSRSEMNVSTLELGDSALYLCASSRLAGGSGETQYFGPGTRLTVL.

The chain couples TRBV19 to TRBJ2-7; the TCRdb call, TRBD1, lacks DNA for checking. The germline gives CDR1 LNHDA, CDR2 SQIVND (reference sequence). The CDR3 runs to 14 residues. CDR3: CASRPGTPPYEQYF.

The CDR3 sequence: CASSREAGADTQYF. The chain employs TRBV5-1 and TRBJ2-3; checking the TCRdb D call of TRBD2 is not possible without DNA. Germline V CDR1 and CDR2: SGHRS, YFSETQ. The CDR3 spans 14 residues.

The chain combines TRBV20-1 with TRBJ1-5; TCRdb picks TRBD1, but there is no DNA to check that call. The length of the CDR3 is 12 residues. Germline assignment: CDR1 DFQATT and CDR2 SNEGSKA (reference sequence). CDR3 residues: CSAEGQNQPQHF.

The rearrangement joins TRBV6-1 to TRBJ2-3; TCRdb reports TRBD2, a call that lacks DNA to check it against. The CDR3 is 12 amino acids. Germline-derived CDR1 and CDR2 are MNHNS and SASEGT. CDR3 sequence: CATAALTDTQYF.

V and J are TRBV28 and TRBJ2-3; with no DNA, the TCRdb D assignment of TRBD2 cannot be verified. Germline V lookup: CDR1 MDHEN, CDR2 SYDVKM. The CDR3 is 14 amino acids. This CDR3 reads CASSTSGSEDTQYF.

The CDR3 loop reads CASSLGTGWGNTEAFF. This chain connects TRBV12-3 or TRBV12-4 to TRBJ1-1; no DNA is available, so the TRBD1 call from TCRdb remains unchecked. This CDR3 comprises 16 residues.